This TCR beta chain was recovered during a study of T cell repertoires in cytomegalovirus infection. TCRdb re-called the reads with MiXCR, one entry per CDR3 protein. This table holds fewer than 700,000 distinct CDR3 sequences, 20% to 30% found once. The CDR3 totals 14 residues. The germline V gene has CDR1 DFQATT and CDR2 SNEGSKA (reference sequence). The J gene is TRBJ2-1, the V gene TRBV20-1, with 9 bases matching TRBD1. This TCR came from a human donor in good health (CMV status not recorded). Some clones in this sample may be carry-over from other donors' samples. Sequencing input: CD8+ T cells from PBMCs. The CDR3 coding sequence is TGCAGCGGAGGAGGACAGGGGCCCCTAAATGAGCAGTTCTTC. This codes for CSGGGQGPLNEQFF.